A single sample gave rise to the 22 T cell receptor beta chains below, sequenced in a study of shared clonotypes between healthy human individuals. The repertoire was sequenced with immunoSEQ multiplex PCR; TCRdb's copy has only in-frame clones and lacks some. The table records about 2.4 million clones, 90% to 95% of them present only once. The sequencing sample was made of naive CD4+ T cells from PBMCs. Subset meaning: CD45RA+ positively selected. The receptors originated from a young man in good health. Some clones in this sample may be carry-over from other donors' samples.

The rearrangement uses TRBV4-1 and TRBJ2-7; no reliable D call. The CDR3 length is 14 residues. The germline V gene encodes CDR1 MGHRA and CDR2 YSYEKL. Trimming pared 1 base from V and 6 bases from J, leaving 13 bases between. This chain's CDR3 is CASSQGRWPSEQYF. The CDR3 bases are TGCGCCAGCAGCCAAGGTCGATGGCCTAGCGAGCAGTACTTC.

CDR3 amino acids: CASRARQGSSGNTIYF. The CDR3 DNA reads TGTGCCAGCAGAGCCAGACAGGGCAGCTCTGGAAACACCATATATTTT. The chain links TRBV28 to TRBJ1-3; TRBD1 matches 7 bases. This CDR3 has 16 amino acids. Germline V CDR1 and CDR2: MDHEN, SYDVKM. V was clipped by 6 bases and J by 0 bases; unmatched bases: 8. Supplemented by reference TRBV28 and TRBJ1-3, the full variable domain reads DVKVTQSSRYLVKRTGEKVFLECVQDMDHENMFWYRQDPGLGLRLIYFSYDVKMKEKGDIPEGYSVSREKKERFSLILESASTNQTSMYLCASRARQGSSGNTIYFGEGSWLTVV.

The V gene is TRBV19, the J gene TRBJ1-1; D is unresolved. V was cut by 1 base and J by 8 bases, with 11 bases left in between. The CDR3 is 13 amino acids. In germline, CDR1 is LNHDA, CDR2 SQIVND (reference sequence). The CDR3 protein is CASSIGRAGEAFF. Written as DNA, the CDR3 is TGTGCCAGTAGTATAGGTCGGGCAGGAGAAGCTTTCTTT.

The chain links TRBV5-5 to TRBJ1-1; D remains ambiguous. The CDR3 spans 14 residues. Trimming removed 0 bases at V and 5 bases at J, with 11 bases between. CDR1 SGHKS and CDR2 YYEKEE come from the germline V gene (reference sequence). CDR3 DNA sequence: TGTGCCAGCAGCTTGGGCCCCCCGGAGACTGAAGCTTTCTTT. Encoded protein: CASSLGPPETEAFF. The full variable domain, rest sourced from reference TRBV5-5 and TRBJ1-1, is DAGVTQSPTHLIKTRGQQVTLRCSPISGHKSVSWYQQVLGQGPQFIFQYYEKEERGRGNFPDRFSARQFPNYSSELNVNALLLGDSALYLCASSLGPPETEAFFGQGTRLTVV.

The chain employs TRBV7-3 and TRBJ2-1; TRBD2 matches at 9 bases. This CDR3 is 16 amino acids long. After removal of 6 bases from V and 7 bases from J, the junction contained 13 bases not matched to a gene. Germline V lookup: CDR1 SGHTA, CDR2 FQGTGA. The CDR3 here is CASRNSGGRARNEQFF. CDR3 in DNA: TGTGCCAGCAGAAACAGTGGCGGGAGGGCCCGGAATGAGCAGTTCTTC.

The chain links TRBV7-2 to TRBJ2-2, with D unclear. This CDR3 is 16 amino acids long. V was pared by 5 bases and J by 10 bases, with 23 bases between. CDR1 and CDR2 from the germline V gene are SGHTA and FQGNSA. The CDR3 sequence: CASSLFQVSTGSELFF. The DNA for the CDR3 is TGTGCCAGCAGCCTATTCCAGGTGTCAACCGGGTCGGAGCTGTTTTTT. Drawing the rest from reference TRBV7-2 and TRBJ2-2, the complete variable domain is GAGVSQSPSNKVTEKGKDVELRCDPISGHTALYWYRQSLGQGLEFLIYFQGNSAPDKSGLPSDRFSAERTGGSVSTLTIQRTQQEDSAVYLCASSLFQVSTGSELFFGEGSRLTVL.

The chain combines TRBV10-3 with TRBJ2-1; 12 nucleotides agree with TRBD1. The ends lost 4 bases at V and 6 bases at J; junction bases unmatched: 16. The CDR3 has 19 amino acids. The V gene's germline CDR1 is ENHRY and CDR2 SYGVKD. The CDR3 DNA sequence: TGTGCCATCAGTGGGAAGTTTAGTATAAGGGACAGGGGGCTCAATGAGCAGTTCTTC. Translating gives CAISGKFSIRDRGLNEQFF.

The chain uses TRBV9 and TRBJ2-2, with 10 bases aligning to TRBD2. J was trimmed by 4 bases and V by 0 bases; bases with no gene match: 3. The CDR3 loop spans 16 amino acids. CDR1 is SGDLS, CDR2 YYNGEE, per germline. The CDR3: CASSVVASGSTGELFF. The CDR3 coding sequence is TGTGCCAGCAGCGTAGTGGCTAGCGGGAGCACCGGGGAGCTGTTTTTT.

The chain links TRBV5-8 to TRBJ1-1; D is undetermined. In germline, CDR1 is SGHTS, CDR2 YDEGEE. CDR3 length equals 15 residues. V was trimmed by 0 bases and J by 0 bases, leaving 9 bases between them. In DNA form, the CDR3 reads TGTGCCAGCAGCTTGGACCGGTTTATGAACACTGAAGCTTTCTTT. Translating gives CASSLDRFMNTEAFF. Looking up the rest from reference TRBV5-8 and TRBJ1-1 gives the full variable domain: EAGVTQSPTHLIKTRGQQATLRCSPISGHTSVYWYQQALGLGLQFLLWYDEGEERNRGNFPPRFSGRQFPNYSSELNVNALELEDSALYLCASSLDRFMNTEAFFGQGTRLTVV.

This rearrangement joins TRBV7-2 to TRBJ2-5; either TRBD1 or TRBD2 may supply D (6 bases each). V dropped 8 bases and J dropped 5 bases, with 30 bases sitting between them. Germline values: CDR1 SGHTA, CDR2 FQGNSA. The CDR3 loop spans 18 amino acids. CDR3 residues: CASSAYTSLSRGAETQYF. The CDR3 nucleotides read TGTGCCAGCTCAGCTTATACCTCCTTAAGTAGGGGGGCGGAGACCCAGTACTTC.

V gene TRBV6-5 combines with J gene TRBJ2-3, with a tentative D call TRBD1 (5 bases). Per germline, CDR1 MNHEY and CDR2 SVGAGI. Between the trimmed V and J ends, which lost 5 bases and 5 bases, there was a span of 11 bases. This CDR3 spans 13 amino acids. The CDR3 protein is CASSTVGEDTQYF. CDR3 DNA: TGTGCCAGCAGTACCGTAGGGGAAGATACGCAGTATTTT.

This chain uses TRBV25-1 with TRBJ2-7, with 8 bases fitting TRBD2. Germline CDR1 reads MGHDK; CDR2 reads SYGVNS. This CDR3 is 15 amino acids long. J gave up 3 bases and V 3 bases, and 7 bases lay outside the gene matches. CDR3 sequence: CASSDPASGGYEQYF. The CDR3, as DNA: TGTGCCAGCAGTGACCCGGCCAGCGGGGGCTACGAGCAGTACTTC.

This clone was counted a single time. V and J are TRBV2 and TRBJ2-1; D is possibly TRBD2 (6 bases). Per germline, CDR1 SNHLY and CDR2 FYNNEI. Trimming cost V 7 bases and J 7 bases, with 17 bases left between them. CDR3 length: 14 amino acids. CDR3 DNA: TGTGCCAGCATCGAACGGACGGGGGTTAATGAGCAGTTCTTC. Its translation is CASIERTGVNEQFF.

This chain's CDR3 is CASSPAFSGTSTDTQYF. In nucleotides, the CDR3 is TGCGCCAGCAGCCCGGCCTTTAGCGGGACTAGCACAGATACGCAGTATTTT. The rearrangement links TRBV10-1 to TRBJ2-3; 8 bases line up with TRBD2. Germline CDR1 and CDR2: WNHNN and SYGVQD (reference sequence). The CDR3 extends over 17 amino acids. V shed 6 bases and J 0 bases; nucleotides not matched to a gene: 11.

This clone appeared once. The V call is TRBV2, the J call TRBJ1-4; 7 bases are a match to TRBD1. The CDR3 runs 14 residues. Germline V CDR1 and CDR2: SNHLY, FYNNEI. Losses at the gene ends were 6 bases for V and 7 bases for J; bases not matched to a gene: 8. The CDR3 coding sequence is TGTGCCAGCAGCCTACAGGGGTCGAGTGAAAAACTGTTTTTT. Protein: CASSLQGSSEKLFF.

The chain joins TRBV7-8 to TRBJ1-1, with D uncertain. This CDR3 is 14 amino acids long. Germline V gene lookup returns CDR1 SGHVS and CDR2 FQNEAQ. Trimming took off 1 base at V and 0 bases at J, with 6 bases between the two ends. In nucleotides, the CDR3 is TGTGCCAGCAGCTTAGTAGGGTTGAACACTGAAGCTTTCTTT. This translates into CASSLVGLNTEAFF.

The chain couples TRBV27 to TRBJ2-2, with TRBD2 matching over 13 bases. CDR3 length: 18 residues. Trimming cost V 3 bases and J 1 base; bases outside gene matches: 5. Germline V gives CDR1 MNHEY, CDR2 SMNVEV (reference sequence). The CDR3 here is CASSFPGLAGLNTGELFF. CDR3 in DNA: TGTGCCAGCAGTTTCCCGGGACTAGCGGGGCTGAACACCGGGGAGCTGTTTTTT.

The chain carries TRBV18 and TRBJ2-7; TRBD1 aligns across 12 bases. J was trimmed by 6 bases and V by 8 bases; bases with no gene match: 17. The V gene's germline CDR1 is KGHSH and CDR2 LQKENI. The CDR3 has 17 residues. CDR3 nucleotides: TGTGCCAGCGCTCCCCTACCGGGACAGGGGGCTTCTGGCGAGCAGTACTTC. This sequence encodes CASAPLPGQGASGEQYF.

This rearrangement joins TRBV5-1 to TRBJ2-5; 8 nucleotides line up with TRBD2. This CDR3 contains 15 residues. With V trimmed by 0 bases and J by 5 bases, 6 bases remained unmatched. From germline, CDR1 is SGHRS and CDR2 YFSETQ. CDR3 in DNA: TGCGCCAGCAGCTTGGTTCTAGCGGGCATGGAGACCCAGTACTTC. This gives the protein CASSLVLAGMETQYF.

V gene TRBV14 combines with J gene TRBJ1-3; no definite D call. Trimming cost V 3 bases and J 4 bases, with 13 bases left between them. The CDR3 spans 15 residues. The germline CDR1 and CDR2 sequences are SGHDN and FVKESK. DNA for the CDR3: TGTGCCAGCAGCCACGGGTCGGCCTTCGGAAACACCATATATTTT. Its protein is CASSHGSAFGNTIYF.

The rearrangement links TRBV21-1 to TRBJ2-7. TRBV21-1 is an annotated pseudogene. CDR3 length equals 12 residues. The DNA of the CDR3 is TGTGCCAGCACCTTAGGGAAGGACGAGCAGTACTTC. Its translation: CASTLGKDEQYF.

The CDR3 loop is CASSNEIPGQNTGELFF. CDR3 sequence (DNA): TGTGCCAGCAGTAACGAAATTCCGGGCCAGAACACCGGGGAGCTGTTTTTT. The chain combines TRBV7-9 with TRBJ2-2; D remains unclear. Trimming shortened V by 6 bases and J by 1 base, and 18 bases separated the two germline ends. The CDR3 is 17 residues long. In germline, CDR1 is SEHNR, CDR2 FQNEAQ (reference sequence).